This T cell receptor (beta chain) was recovered during a study of response to subunit inactivated influenza vaccine. MiXCR, run by TCRdb on the RT-PCR reads, gives a single entry per CDR3 protein. The repertoire consists of roughly 710,000 distinct CDR3 sequences, with about 15% occurring once and the leading ten covering around 7.6%. This CDR3 has 13 amino acids. Germline values: CDR1 SQVTM, CDR2 ANQGSEA. The J segment lost 4 bases and the V segment lost 6 bases, leaving 4 bases of the junction unmatched. This sample comprised PBMCs from blood, obtained less than 15 days before vaccination. The V call is TRBV29-1, the J call TRBJ2-1; TRBD1 matches 9 bases. The clonotype originates from a man aged 50 to 59 who received an inactivated influenza vaccine. CDR3 coding DNA: TGCAGCGTGAACAGGGGGCGGTACAATGAGCAGTTCTTC. Translation gives CSVNRGRYNEQFF.